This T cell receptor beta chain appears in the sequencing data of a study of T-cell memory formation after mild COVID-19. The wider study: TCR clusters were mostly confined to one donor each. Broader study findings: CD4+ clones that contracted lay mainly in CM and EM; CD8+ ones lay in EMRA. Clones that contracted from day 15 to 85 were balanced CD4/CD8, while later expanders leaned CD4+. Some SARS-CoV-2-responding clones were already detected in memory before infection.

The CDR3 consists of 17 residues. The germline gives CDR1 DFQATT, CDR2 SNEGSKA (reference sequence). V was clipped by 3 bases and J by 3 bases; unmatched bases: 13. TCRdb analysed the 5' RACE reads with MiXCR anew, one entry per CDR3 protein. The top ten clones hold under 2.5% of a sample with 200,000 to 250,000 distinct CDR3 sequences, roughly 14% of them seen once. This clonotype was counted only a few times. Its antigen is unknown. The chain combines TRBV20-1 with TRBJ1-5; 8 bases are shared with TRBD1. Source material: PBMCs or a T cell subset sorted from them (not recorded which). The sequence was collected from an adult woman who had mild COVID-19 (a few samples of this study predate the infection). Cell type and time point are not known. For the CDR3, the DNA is TGCAGTGCTAGCGCCTTCGGGGGGACAGGCCTCAATCAGCCCCAGCATTTT. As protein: CSASAFGGTGLNQPQHF.